These T cell receptor beta chains were read from a single sample in a study of vaccination and CD4 T cells after COVID-19. Their cognate antigens are unknown. TCRdb reprocessed the PCR reads with MiXCR, giving one entry per CDR3 protein. Of more than 10,000 distinct CDR3 sequences in the sample, 40% to 55% are singletons; the top ten hold approximately 29%. Sequenced sample: CD4+ T cells from blood, cultured in vitro. Receptor source: a human donor who had recovered from COVID-19. The CDR3 runs from the conserved cysteine through the conserved F or W. The D gene is left open where the match is weak. Size is stated for part of the rows, as once, few or many counts, or as a class when the clone is expanded.

clone_size cdr3_length d_call j_call v_call cdr3_nt cdr3_aa
- 15 - TRBJ1-1 TRBV10-3 TGTGCCATCAGTGAGTCGACGGCTATGAACACTGAAGCTTTCTTT CAISESTAMNTEAFF
- 15 - TRBJ2-5 TRBV7-7 TGTGCCAGCAGCACCGGCAGGAGCGTCCAAGAGACCCAGTACTTC CASSTGRSVQETQYF
- 14 - TRBJ1-6 TRBV2 TGTGCCAGCAGTGACCGCCAGGGAAGATCACCCCTCCACTTT CASSDRQGRSPLHF
- 15 - TRBJ1-1 TRBV4-1 TGCGCCAGCAGCTCCGGGGGGCGTGGGAACACTGAAGCTTTCTTT CASSSGGRGNTEAFF
- 15 - TRBJ1-6 TRBV19 TGTGCCAGCAGTGCTATGGGGACCTCTAATTCACCCCTCCACTTT CASSAMGTSNSPLHF
few 15 TRBD1 TRBJ1-5 TRBV27 TGTGCCAGCAGTTTTGGACAGGGTAGCAATCAGCCCCAGCATTTT CASSFGQGSNQPQHF
- 16 - TRBJ2-1 TRBV5-1 TGCGCCAGCAGTTCCCGGGACGTAAGCTCCTACAATGAGCAGTTCTTC CASSSRDVSSYNEQFF
few 14 TRBD1 TRBJ1-2 TRBV28 TGTGCCAGCAGCCCGGGACAGGGGGCGTATGGCTACACCTTC CASSPGQGAYGYTF
once 18 - TRBJ2-3 TRBV5-1 TGCGCCAGCAGCTGGCCGCGGCACTGGAGGGAAGCGACAGATACGCAGTATTTT CASSWPRHWREATDTQYF
- 15 - TRBJ1-1 TRBV28 TGTGCCAGCAGTTGGGCAGCCGTGGGGGGTACTGAAGCTTTCTTT CASSWAAVGGTEAFF
- 15 - TRBJ2-7 TRBV20-1 TGCAGTGCTAGACCGGACAGAGAACACTCCTACGAGCAGTACTTC CSARPDREHSYEQYF
- 14 - TRBJ2-7 TRBV7-3 TGCGCCAGCAGCCAATCTTCAGAATCCTACGAGCAGTACTTC CASSQSSESYEQYF
few 12 - TRBJ1-1 TRBV6-1 TGTGCCAGCGGTGAGATGAACACTGAAGCTTTCTTT CASGEMNTEAFF
- 12 - TRBJ1-1 TRBV6-1 TGTGCCAGCAGCCCCCAAGGCACTGAAGCTTTCTTT CASSPQGTEAFF
few 15 - TRBJ1-6 TRBV20-1 TGCAGTGCGCCCGGGCAGGGACCCTATAATTCACCCCTCCACTTT CSAPGQGPYNSPLHF
- 16 TRBD2 TRBJ2-7 TRBV20-1 TGCAGTGCTAGTAGGGGAGGGACTCTAGGCTTTCGAGAGCAGTACTTC CSASRGGTLGFREQYF
few 15 - TRBJ1-2 TRBV7-8 TGTGCCAGCAGCTTAGGGCAGGGATTTTTGTTATCCTACACCTTC CASSLGQGFLLSYTF
- 16 TRBD2 TRBJ2-5 TRBV12-3/TRBV12-4 TGTGCCAGCAGTCCCCGACTAGCGGGGGGGCTTGGGACCCAGTACTTC CASSPRLAGGLGTQYF
- 15 - TRBJ1-1 TRBV14 TGTGCCAGCAGCCAAGTTAAGGGGCCTCGCACTGAAGCTTTCTTT CASSQVKGPRTEAFF
- 16 TRBD2 TRBJ2-2 TRBV7-6 TGTGCCAGCAGCCCCCGGGGACTAGCGGGGGCCGGGGAGCTGTTTTTT CASSPRGLAGAGELFF
once 16 TRBD2 TRBJ2-7 TRBV10-3 TGTGCCATCAGTGGAGGTCTAGCGGGGGGAGCCTACGAGCAGTACTTC CAISGGLAGGAYEQYF
- 11 - TRBJ2-7 TRBV6-1 TGTGCCAGCAGGGAACAGGTGTGGCAGTACTTC CASREQVWQYF
- 15 TRBD1 TRBJ1-1 TRBV19 TGTGCCAGTAGTATGACAGGGGGCGCGAACACTGAAGCTTTCTTT CASSMTGGANTEAFF
medium-sized 13 - TRBJ2-5 TRBV30 TGTGCCTGGGTTACCTGGGGCCGGGAGACCCAGTACTTC CAWVTWGRETQYF
- 15 - TRBJ1-1 TRBV7-8 TGTGCCAGCAGCTTACAGGCAGGGTCGAACACTGAAGCTTTCTTT CASSLQAGSNTEAFF